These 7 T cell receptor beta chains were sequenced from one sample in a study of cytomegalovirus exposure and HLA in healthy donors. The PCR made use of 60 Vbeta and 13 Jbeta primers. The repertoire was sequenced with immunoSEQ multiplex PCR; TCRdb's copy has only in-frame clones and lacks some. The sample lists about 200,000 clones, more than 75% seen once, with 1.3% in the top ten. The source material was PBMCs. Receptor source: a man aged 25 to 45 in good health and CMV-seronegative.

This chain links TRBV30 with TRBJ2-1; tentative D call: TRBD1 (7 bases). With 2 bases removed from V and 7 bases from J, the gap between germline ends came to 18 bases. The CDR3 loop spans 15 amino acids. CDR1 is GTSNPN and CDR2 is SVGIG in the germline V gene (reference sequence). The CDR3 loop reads CAWSKVAGGKNEQFF. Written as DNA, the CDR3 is TGTGCCTGGAGTAAGGTCGCAGGGGGGAAGAATGAGCAGTTCTTC.

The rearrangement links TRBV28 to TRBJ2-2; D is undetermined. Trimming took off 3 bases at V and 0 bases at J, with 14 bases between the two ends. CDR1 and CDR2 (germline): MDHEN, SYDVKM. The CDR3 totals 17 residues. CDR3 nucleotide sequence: TGTGCCAGCAGTTTCCTACGACTGAGGTCGAACACCGGGGAGCTGTTTTTT. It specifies CASSFLRLRSNTGELFF.

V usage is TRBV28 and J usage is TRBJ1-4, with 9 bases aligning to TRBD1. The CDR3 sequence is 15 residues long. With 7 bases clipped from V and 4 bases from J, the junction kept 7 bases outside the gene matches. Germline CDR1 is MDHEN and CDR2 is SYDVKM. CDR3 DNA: TGTGCCAGCACTCTCCCGGGACAGGGTAATGAAAAACTGTTTTTT. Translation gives CASTLPGQGNEKLFF.

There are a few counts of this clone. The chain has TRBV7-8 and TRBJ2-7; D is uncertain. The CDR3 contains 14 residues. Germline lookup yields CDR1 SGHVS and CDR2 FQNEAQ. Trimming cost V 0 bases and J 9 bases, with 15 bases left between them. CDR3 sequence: CASSLAGDRSGQYF. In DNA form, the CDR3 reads TGTGCCAGCAGCTTAGCAGGTGACCGGAGTGGGCAGTACTTC.

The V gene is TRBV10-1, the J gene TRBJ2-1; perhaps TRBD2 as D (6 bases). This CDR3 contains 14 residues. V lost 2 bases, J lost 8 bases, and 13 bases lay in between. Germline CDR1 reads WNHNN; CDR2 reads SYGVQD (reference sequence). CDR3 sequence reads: CASSETMTSHEQFF. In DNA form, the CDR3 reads TGCGCCAGCAGTGAGACAATGACTAGTCATGAGCAGTTCTTC.

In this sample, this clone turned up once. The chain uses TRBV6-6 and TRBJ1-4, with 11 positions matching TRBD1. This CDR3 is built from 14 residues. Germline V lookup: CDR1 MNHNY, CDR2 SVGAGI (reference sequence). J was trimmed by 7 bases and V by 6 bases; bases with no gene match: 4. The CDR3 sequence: CASRGQGVGEKLFF. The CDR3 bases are TGTGCCAGCAGGGGACAGGGGGTGGGTGAAAAACTGTTTTTT.

The CDR3 sequence is CASSFGQGTYNEQFF. The CDR3 DNA follows: TGTGCCAGCAGCTTTGGACAGGGGACCTACAATGAGCAGTTCTTC. The chain recombines TRBV11-3 with TRBJ2-1, with 9 bases identical to TRBD1. This CDR3 region has 15 residues. J was trimmed by 2 bases and V by 3 bases; bases with no gene match: 2. Per germline, CDR1 SGHNT and CDR2 YENEEA.